The 9 T cell receptor beta chains presented below share a single source sample, sequenced in a study. TCRdb reprocessed the RT-PCR reads with MiXCR, giving one entry per CDR3 protein. The profile shows fewer than 800,000 distinct CDR3 sequences, about 14% of them singletons. The sequenced material came from memory CD4+ T cells from blood. The receptors originated from a female donor in good health, serving as a healthy control.

This chain connects TRBV9 to TRBJ2-3; the D gene is possibly TRBD2 (6 bases). The CDR3 is made up of 15 amino acids. V lost 0 bases, J lost 1 base, and 9 bases lay in between. Per germline, CDR1 SGDLS and CDR2 YYNGEE. Here the CDR3 reads CASSVVTGGTDTQYF. In nucleotides, the CDR3 is TGTGCCAGCAGCGTAGTGACGGGGGGCACAGATACGCAGTATTTT.

The chain carries TRBV7-2 and TRBJ1-6; a possible D gene is TRBD1 (6 bases). From germline, CDR1 is SGHTA and CDR2 FQGNSA. Trimming removed 5 bases from V and 6 bases from J, with 14 bases in between. This CDR3 has 15 residues. The CDR3: CASSQGTDVNSPLHF. CDR3 in DNA: TGTGCCAGCAGCCAGGGGACCGATGTTAATTCACCCCTCCACTTT.

The V and J genes are TRBV2 and TRBJ1-6, with D maybe TRBD1 (6 bases). CDR1 SNHLY and CDR2 FYNNEI come from the germline V gene. The germline V and J ends were trimmed by 2 bases and 9 bases, with 14 bases remaining between them. The CDR3 spans 15 residues. The CDR3 sequence is CASSERGTTGSPLHF. The CDR3 bases are TGTGCCAGCAGTGAAAGGGGGACGACGGGTTCACCCCTCCACTTT.

This clonotype was recorded many times. The gene calls are TRBV5-6 and TRBJ1-1; the D gene is possibly TRBD1 (6 bases). The V gene lost 4 bases and the J gene lost 3 bases, with 16 bases spanning the gap. The CDR3 is 15 amino acids. Looked up from germline, CDR1 is SGHDT and CDR2 is YYEEEE. CDR3 sequence: CASSHRGARDTEAFF. Here the CDR3 DNA reads TGTGCCAGCAGCCACCGGGGGGCGCGGGACACTGAAGCTTTCTTT.

This clonotype was recorded a few times. The chain combines TRBV20-1 with TRBJ1-2, with D possibly TRBD1 on 5 matching bases. This CDR3 comprises 16 residues. Trimming stripped 5 bases from V and 0 bases from J, with 19 bases between. Germline V gene data show CDR1 as DFQATT and CDR2 as SNEGSKA (reference sequence). This CDR3 is CSAAARQSLSNYGYTF. Here the CDR3 DNA reads TGCAGTGCTGCGGCGCGACAGTCTCTCTCTAACTATGGCTACACCTTC.

Ten or more counts support this clonotype. The gene calls are TRBV9 and TRBJ2-5, with 9 bases fitting TRBD2. Per the germline V gene, CDR1 is SGDLS and CDR2 is YYNGEE. The CDR3 runs to 14 residues. V was pared by 2 bases and J by 3 bases, with 2 bases of the junction left unmatched. For the CDR3, the DNA is TGTGCCAGCAGCGTTTCTAGCGGGAAAGAGACCCAGTACTTC. Translating it yields CASSVSSGKETQYF.

This chain uses TRBV7-9 with TRBJ2-5; 7 bases map to TRBD2. Germline V lookup: CDR1 SEHNR, CDR2 FQNEAQ (reference sequence). The J segment lost 2 bases and the V segment lost 5 bases, leaving 11 bases of the junction unmatched. The CDR3 has 16 amino acids. CDR3 sequence (DNA): TGTGCCAGCAGCGCCCACCCTCTAGCGGAACAAGAGACCCAGTACTTC. Translating it yields CASSAHPLAEQETQYF.

This clonotype has just a few counts. V and J are TRBV11-2 and TRBJ1-6; possibly TRBD1 for D (5 bases). V lost 3 bases, J lost 9 bases, and 12 bases lay in between. Germline values: CDR1 SGHAT, CDR2 FQNNGV. The CDR3 loop spans 14 amino acids. The CDR3 region has the DNA TGTGCCAGCAGCTTGACGGGAGGGGCTTCACCCCTCCACTTT. This translates into CASSLTGGASPLHF.

This clonotype has a handful of counts. The chain employs TRBV24-1 and TRBJ1-2; no firm D call. The CDR3 is 11 amino acids. Looked up from germline, CDR1 is KGHDR and CDR2 is SFDVKD. V was shortened by 12 bases and J by 4 bases, with 11 bases between the two germline ends. The CDR3 region is CAAKGIYGYTF. CDR3 DNA sequence: TGTGCCGCGAAGGGCATCTATGGCTACACCTTC.